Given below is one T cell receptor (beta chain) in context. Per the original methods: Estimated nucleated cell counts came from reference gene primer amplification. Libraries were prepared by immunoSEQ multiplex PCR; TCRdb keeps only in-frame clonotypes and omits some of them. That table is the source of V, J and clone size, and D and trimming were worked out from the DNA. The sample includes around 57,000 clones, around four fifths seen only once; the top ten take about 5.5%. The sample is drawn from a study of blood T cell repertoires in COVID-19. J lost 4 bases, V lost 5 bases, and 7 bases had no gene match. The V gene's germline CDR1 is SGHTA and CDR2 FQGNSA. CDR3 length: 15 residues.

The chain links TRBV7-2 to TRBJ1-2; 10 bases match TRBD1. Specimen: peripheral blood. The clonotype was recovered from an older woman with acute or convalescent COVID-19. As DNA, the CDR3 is TGTGCCAGCAGCCTCCGGACAGGGGGAGCCTATGGCTACACCTTC. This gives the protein CASSLRTGGAYGYTF.